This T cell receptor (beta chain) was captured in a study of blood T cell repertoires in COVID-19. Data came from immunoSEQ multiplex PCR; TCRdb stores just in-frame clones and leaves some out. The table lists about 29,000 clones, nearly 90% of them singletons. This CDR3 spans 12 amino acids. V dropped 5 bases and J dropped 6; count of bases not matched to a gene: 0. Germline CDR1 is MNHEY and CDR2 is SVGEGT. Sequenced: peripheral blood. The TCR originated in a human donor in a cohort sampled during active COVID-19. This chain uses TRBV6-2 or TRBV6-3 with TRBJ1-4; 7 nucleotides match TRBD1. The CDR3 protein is CASSDRDEKLFF. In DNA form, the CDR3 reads TGTGCCAGCAGTGACAGGGATGAAAAACTGTTTTTT.